This T cell receptor beta chain was identified during a study of a mutant IDH1 vaccine in newly diagnosed glioma. Study overall: Treated patients comprised 62.5% males and 37.5% females, mean age about 38 years. Previous treatment comprised radiotherapy, temozolomide, or both, mostly both.

Time point denoted: week 47, end of study. A 20-mer mutant IDH1 peptide at 300 ug was injected subcutaneously with topical imiquimod. There were eight vaccinations for patients, given in weeks 1, 3, 5, 7, 11, 15, 19 and 23. Generated by immunoSEQ multiplex PCR, the TCRdb table keeps only in-frame clones and is missing some. The sample lists tens of thousands of clones, about four fifths occurring once. Turning to this clone: Its antigen is currently unknown.

Sequencing was performed on PBMCs, taken from a glioma patient whose treatment included an IDH1 peptide vaccine. This receptor was identified in a woman in her twenties or thirties with glioma. Some clones in this sample may be carry-over from other donors' samples.

CDR3 protein: CASSRLSSFRQTEAFF. CDR3 DNA: TGTGCCAGCTCACGCTTATCTTCTTTTCGACAGACTGAAGCTTTCTTT. V and J are TRBV18 and TRBJ1-1; TRBD1 might be the D (5 bases). Germline assignment: CDR1 KGHSH and CDR2 LQKENI. The CDR3 length is 16 residues. Trimming left V 4 bases short and J 5 bases short, with 20 bases between.